This entry is about one T cell receptor (beta chain). The data stem from a study of shared clonotypes between healthy human individuals. The CDR3 contains 14 residues. Germline loops: CDR1 GTSNPN, CDR2 SVGIG (reference sequence). V gave up 0 bases and J gave up 2 bases, with 10 bases separating them. Measured with immunoSEQ multiplex PCR; TCRdb has only the in-frame clones, and not every one. There are 2,100,000 or so clones in the sample; approximately 94% occur only once, and roughly 0.13% lies in the top ten. The sequenced sample consisted of naive CD4+ T cells sorted from blood. Subset given: CD45RA+ positively selected. This receptor was obtained from a man aged 18 to 30 in good health. V and J are TRBV30 and TRBJ1-1; possibly TRBD1 for D (5 bases). This CDR3 is CAWSVGDANTEAFF. DNA of the CDR3: TGTGCCTGGAGTGTAGGGGACGCCAACACTGAAGCTTTCTTT.